This TCR beta chain was documented in a study of cytomegalovirus exposure and HLA in healthy donors. The germline V and J ends were trimmed by 5 bases and 6 bases, with 9 bases remaining between them. The CDR3 covers 12 residues. Germline CDR1 reads SNHLY; CDR2 reads FYNNEI. The PCR employed 60 Vbeta primers together with 13 Jbeta primers. The table came from immunoSEQ multiplex PCR; TCRdb's copy has only in-frame clones and leaves some out. The table has some 74,000 clones, around 80% seen once. Concerning this clone itself: What it recognizes is unknown.

Points from the study as a whole: Reportedly, cytomegalovirus status was diagnosed with high sensitivity and specificity. Later analysis indicated greater clonal expansion among HLA-associated TCR beta chains than among equally common other chains.

The J gene is TRBJ2-3, the V gene TRBV2, with D hard to call. Sequencing used PBMCs. The TCR originated in a male donor in good health and CMV-seronegative. The CDR3 protein is CASSSIVDTQYF. The CDR3 DNA reads TGTGCCAGCAGTTCGATAGTTGATACGCAGTATTTT.